A single sample is the source of the 10 T cell receptor beta chains below, sequenced in a study of blood T cells in healthy people across ages. Next came a second PCR, run for roughly 7 to 12 cycles, which used a sample-barcoded 5' primer along with a J-beta primer mix. TCRdb redid the calling of the 5' RACE reads with MiXCR, one entry per CDR3 protein. The table records approximately 850,000 distinct CDR3 sequences, 58% of them present only once. The sample comprised blood. All receptors derive from a man between 25 and 39 years old in good health.

The chain couples TRBV15 to TRBJ2-3; 8 nucleotides agree with TRBD2. The CDR3 has 16 amino acids. V was clipped by 1 base and J by 2 bases; unmatched bases: 5. Germline CDR1 is LNHNV and CDR2 is YYDKDF (reference sequence). The CDR3: CATSRAGGANTDTQYF. Written as DNA, the CDR3 is TGTGCCACCAGCAGAGCCGGGGGGGCGAACACAGATACGCAGTATTTT.

The chain carries TRBV25-1 and TRBJ2-1; the D is unclear. V dropped 3 bases and J dropped 3 bases, with 12 bases sitting between them. Germline V gene data show CDR1 as MGHDK and CDR2 as SYGVNS. The CDR3 loop spans 15 amino acids. The CDR3 reads CASSDWGSLYNEQFF. The CDR3 region has the DNA TGTGCCAGCAGTGACTGGGGTTCCCTCTACAATGAGCAGTTCTTC. Full variable domain (rest looked up from reference TRBV25-1 and TRBJ2-1): EADIYQTPRYLVIGTGKKITLECSQTMGHDKMYWYQQDPGMELHLIHYSYGVNSTEKGDLSSESTVSRIRTEHFPLTLESARPSHTSQYLCASSDWGSLYNEQFFGPGTRLTVL.

This sequence joins TRBV7-9 and TRBJ1-2; possible D gene TRBD1, 5 bases. The V and J ends lost 5 bases and 4 bases respectively, with 14 bases between them. Germline CDR1 reads SEHNR; CDR2 reads FQNEAQ (reference sequence). The CDR3 length is 14 residues. The CDR3 here is CASSVGAGGYGYTF. The DNA of the CDR3 is TGTGCCAGCAGCGTAGGGGCCGGAGGCTATGGCTACACCTTC.

CDR3: CASTSPGTDTQYF. The CDR3 DNA follows: TGTGCCAGCACTTCCCCCGGCACAGATACGCAGTATTTT. The chain employs TRBV6-5 and TRBJ2-3; D not certain. V was trimmed by 7 bases and J by 1 base, leaving 9 bases between them. CDR1 and CDR2 from the germline V gene are MNHEY and SVGAGI. The length of the CDR3 is 13 residues.

The chain joins TRBV7-9 to TRBJ1-1; D gene ambiguous. The germline V gene has CDR1 SEHNR and CDR2 FQNEAQ (reference sequence). CDR3 length: 12 residues. Trimming removed 5 bases from V and 5 bases from J, with 9 bases in between. The CDR3, as DNA: TGTGCCAGCAGCGAACGACTTACTGAAGCTTTCTTT. It translates to CASSERLTEAFF.

The sample holds a few counts of this clonotype. CDR3 amino acids: CASSLAGTGYNEQFF. DNA of the CDR3: TGTGCCAGCAGTCTAGCCGGGACAGGTTACAATGAGCAGTTCTTC. The chain combines TRBV6-6 with TRBJ2-1; 8 nucleotides line up with TRBD1. CDR1 is MNHNY, CDR2 SVGAGI, per germline (reference sequence). V was clipped by 5 bases and J by 4 bases; unmatched bases: 7. This CDR3 comprises 15 residues.

J is TRBJ2-3 and V is TRBV7-2, with D perhaps assigned TRBD1 or TRBD2 (5 bases each). CDR1 is SGHTA, CDR2 FQGNSA, per germline. CDR3 length: 12 residues. V lost 4 bases, J lost 7 bases, and 9 bases lay in between. CDR3 sequence reads: CASSSGANTQYF. The CDR3 nucleotides are TGTGCCAGCAGCTCCGGGGCCAATACGCAGTATTTT.

The CDR3 reads CASSIRTGRRGEQYF. CDR3 DNA: TGTGCCAGCAGCATCCGGACAGGGAGAAGAGGCGAGCAGTACTTC. The chain combines TRBV13 with TRBJ2-5, with 8 bases matching TRBD1. TRBJ2-7 explains the end of the DNA better; the J call may be wrong. Germline-derived CDR1 and CDR2 are PRHDT and FYEKMQ (reference sequence). CDR3 length: 15 residues.

There are a few counts of this clonotype. The rearrangement joins TRBV7-9 to TRBJ2-5; D gene ambiguous. CDR3 length: 12 residues. CDR1 and CDR2 from the germline V gene are SEHNR and FQNEAQ (reference sequence). Trimming pared 1 base from V and 13 bases from J, leaving 13 bases between. CDR3 sequence reads: CASSLDGVGWYF. CDR3 sequence (DNA): TGTGCCAGCAGCTTAGACGGAGTAGGTTGGTACTTC. Filled out from reference TRBV7-9 and TRBJ2-5, the complete variable domain reads DTGVSQNPRHKITKRGQNVTFRCDPISEHNRLYWYRQTLGQGPEFLTYFQNEAQLEKSRLLSDRFSAERPKGSFSTLEIQRTEQGDSAMYLCASSLDGVGWYFGPGTRLLVL.

CDR3 nucleotide sequence: TGCAGTGCCCCCGGACAGCCCGGACAGCCCCAGCATTTT. Translated: CSAPGQPGQPQHF. V usage is TRBV20-1 and J usage is TRBJ1-5; TRBD1 might be the D (6 bases). The germline V gene has CDR1 DFQATT and CDR2 SNEGSKA (reference sequence). The CDR3 has 13 residues. V lost 6 bases to trimming and J lost 7 bases, with 16 bases between them.